Listed below are T cell receptor beta chains from one sample, sequenced in a study of T-cell memory formation after mild COVID-19. TCRdb analysed the 5' RACE reads with MiXCR anew, one entry per CDR3 protein. In the table there are roughly 130,000 distinct CDR3 sequences, approximately 6.2% of which are singletons. Material: PBMCs or a T cell subset sorted from them (not recorded which). Receptor source: an adult woman who had mild COVID-19 (a few samples of this study predate the infection). Cell type and time point are not known. CDR3s include the opening cysteine and the closing phenylalanine or tryptophan. The order of the fields is V gene, clone size, D gene, J gene, CDR3 length, CDR3 DNA, CDR3 protein. D genes are given only for firm matches. The size of a clone is reported for some rows only, either as once, few or many, or as a class for expanded clones.

TRBV20-1,many,TRBD1,TRBJ1-5,12,TGCAGTATGGGGACAGGGGAGCAGCCCCAGCATTTT,CSMGTGEQPQHF
TRBV20-1,many,TRBD1,TRBJ1-5,14,TGCAGTGCTAGGGGTGGGACAGGGGACCAGCCCCAGCATTTT,CSARGGTGDQPQHF
TRBV7-9,NA,NA,TRBJ2-1,19,TGTGCCAGCAGCTTAGTCGTTGTGACGGGGGGCCGATCCTACAATGAGCAGTTCTTC,CASSLVVVTGGRSYNEQFF
TRBV12-5,few,NA,TRBJ2-2,18,TGTGCTAGTGGTTTACGTTTGGTAGGACTCACAGGCCCCGGGGAGCTGTTTTTT,CASGLRLVGLTGPGELFF
TRBV7-3,NA,NA,TRBJ1-5,15,TGTGCCAGCAGCTTAACGGCCGAGGGTTATCAGCCCCAGCATTTT,CASSLTAEGYQPQHF
TRBV10-3,many,TRBD2,TRBJ2-1,16,TGTGCCATCAGTGAGTCAGAGGCTAGCGGTAACAATGAGCAGTTCTTC,CAISESEASGNNEQFF
TRBV20-1,once,TRBD1,TRBJ1-3,15,TGCAGTGCTCGTGGACAGGGGATCTCTGGAAACACCATATATTTT,CSARGQGISGNTIYF
TRBV25-1,many,TRBD2,TRBJ2-1,13,TGTGCCAGCAGTGATCTAACTAGCGGAGAGCAGTTCTTC,CASSDLTSGEQFF
TRBV12-3/TRBV12-4,NA,NA,TRBJ1-6,13,TGTGCCAGCACACGGGCGGTTGATTCACCCCTCCACTTT,CASTRAVDSPLHF
TRBV5-1,many,TRBD1,TRBJ2-2,17,TGCGCCAGCAGCGGGGGACAGGGCATCGGAGGCGCCGGGGAGCTGTTTTTT,CASSGGQGIGGAGELFF
TRBV7-2,few,NA,TRBJ2-7,13,TGTGCCAGCAGCTTAAGTGGGGTACACGAGCAGTACTTC,CASSLSGVHEQYF
TRBV24-1,NA,TRBD1,TRBJ2-1,14,TGTGCCACCAGTGACCCGGGACAGGGGGATGAGCAGTTCTTC,CATSDPGQGDEQFF
TRBV5-1,few,NA,TRBJ2-1,12,TGCGCCAGCAGCTTGGAACAGGACAGAAAGTTCTTC,CASSLEQDRKFF
TRBV11-2,NA,NA,TRBJ2-3,12,TGTGCCAGCAGCCACGGCGCAGATACGCAGTATTTT,CASSHGADTQYF
TRBV2,NA,NA,TRBJ2-7,14,TGTGCCAGCAGTTCAGGACTCAATGACTACGAGCAGTACTTC,CASSSGLNDYEQYF
TRBV5-1,NA,TRBD1,TRBJ2-3,13,TGCGCCAGCAGCTGGGGACAGGGAGATACGCAGTATTTT,CASSWGQGDTQYF
TRBV5-5,few,TRBD1,TRBJ1-5,14,TGTGCCAGCAGCTTATTACAGGGGTATCAGCCCCAGCATTTT,CASSLLQGYQPQHF
TRBV9,few,TRBD2,TRBJ2-7,16,TGTGCCAGCAGCGTAGGGGGTAGCGGGGATTTTTACGAGCAGTACTTC,CASSVGGSGDFYEQYF
TRBV5-8,NA,TRBD2,TRBJ2-1,19,TGTGCCAGCAGCTTGCGTACTAGCGGGGGGGCCTTCTCCTACAATGAGCAGTTCTTC,CASSLRTSGGAFSYNEQFF
TRBV6-5,many,TRBD2,TRBJ2-1,17,TGTGCCAGCGGTATTTCCTTCGGCGCAAGCGGGGACAATGAGCAGTTCTTC,CASGISFGASGDNEQFF
TRBV12-3/TRBV12-4,NA,NA,TRBJ1-1,11,TGTGCCAGCGGGTGGGGCACTGAAGCTTTCTTT,CASGWGTEAFF
TRBV6-5,once,NA,TRBJ2-3,15,TGTGCCAGCAGCACCCAAGGGGCTGGTACAGATACGCAGTATTTT,CASSTQGAGTDTQYF
TRBV6-1,few,TRBD2,TRBJ2-3,16,TGTGCCAGCAGCACCGGACTAGCGGTTTCCACAGATACGCAGTATTTT,CASSTGLAVSTDTQYF
TRBV5-1,many,NA,TRBJ2-7,15,TGCGCCAGCAGCTTTGAAAGAGGTGTCACGTACGAGCAGTACTTC,CASSFERGVTYEQYF
TRBV6-5,many,NA,TRBJ1-5,16,TGTGCCAGCAGTTCCATGACAGGCGGAAGCAATCAGCCCCAGCATTTT,CASSSMTGGSNQPQHF